This TCR beta chain was retrieved from a study of Tregs in tolerant kidney transplant recipients. Some clones are missing from TCRdb's copy, which holds only in-frame ones; the method was immunoSEQ multiplex PCR. The sample comprises approximately 99,000 clones, 85% to 90% of which are singletons, and about 0.31% rests with the top ten. Findings and caveats of the study: Changing PCR primers prevented nucleotide comparison between some patients' samples.

The CDR3 has 14 amino acids. Losses at the gene ends were 6 bases for V and 6 bases for J; bases not matched to a gene: 10. CDR1 and CDR2 from the germline V gene are MNHEY and SVGAGI. Concerning this clone: Its target is not known.

Thawed PBMCs were FACS-sorted into unstimulated CD4+CD25+CD127- regulatory T cells, CD4+CD25- non-regulatory cells, CD4 and CD8 cells. The V and J genes are TRBV6-5 and TRBJ2-7, with 8 positions matching TRBD1. Sequencing was performed on CD4+ T cells from blood, taken before the transplant. This TCR was recovered from a human donor who received a combined kidney and bone marrow transplant. CDR3 residues: CASSRGQVVVEQYF. The DNA of the CDR3 is TGTGCCAGCAGCCGGGGACAGGTTGTTGTCGAGCAGTACTTC.